This TCR beta chain came from a study of blood T cell repertoires in COVID-19. In the original analysis: Estimated nucleated cell counts came from reference gene primer amplification. Sequencing used immunoSEQ multiplex PCR; TCRdb keeps in-frame clones, though not all of them. That table gives V, J and clone size, and the DNA gave D and trimming. Of fewer than 75,000 clones in the sample, about 82% were seen once. The source is a man aged 50 to 60 with active COVID-19. Input material: peripheral blood.

CDR3 sequence: CASSLTGDQPQHF. CDR3 in DNA: TGTGCCAGCAGCCTAACAGGGGATCAGCCCCAGCATTTT. V gene TRBV7-9 combines with J gene TRBJ1-5, with 7 bases fitting TRBD1. The CDR3 is 13 amino acids. The trim removed 5 bases at V and 5 bases at J, leaving 3 bases unmatched. Germline values: CDR1 SEHNR, CDR2 FQNEAQ (reference sequence).